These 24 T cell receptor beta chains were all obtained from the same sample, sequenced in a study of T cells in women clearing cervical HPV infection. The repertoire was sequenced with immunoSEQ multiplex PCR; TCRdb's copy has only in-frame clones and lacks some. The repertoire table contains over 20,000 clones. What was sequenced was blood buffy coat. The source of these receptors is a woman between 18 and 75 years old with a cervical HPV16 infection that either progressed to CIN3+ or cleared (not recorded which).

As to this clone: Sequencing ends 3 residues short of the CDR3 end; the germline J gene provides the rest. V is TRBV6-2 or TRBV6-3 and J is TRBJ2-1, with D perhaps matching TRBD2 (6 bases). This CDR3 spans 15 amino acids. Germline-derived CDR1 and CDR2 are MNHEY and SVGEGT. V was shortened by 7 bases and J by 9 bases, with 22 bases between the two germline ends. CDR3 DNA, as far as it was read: TGTGCCAGCAAGCATCTTAGCGGCGAAGCGGGTGAG. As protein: CASKHLSGEAGE. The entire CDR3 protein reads CASKHLSGEAGEQFF.

The CDR3 DNA, read in part, is TGTGCCAGTAGTCCTCGGGGGACGGGTCAGCCC. Its translation is CASSPRGTGQP. The entire CDR3 protein reads CASSPRGTGQPQHF. This rearrangement joins TRBV19 to TRBJ1-5; maybe TRBD1 (5 bases). The read terminates 3 residues before the CDR3 end, so the remaining end is supplied by the germline J gene. The CDR3 is made up of 14 amino acids. From germline, CDR1 is LNHDA and CDR2 SQIVND (reference sequence). V was cut by 5 bases and J by 6 bases, with 14 bases left in between.

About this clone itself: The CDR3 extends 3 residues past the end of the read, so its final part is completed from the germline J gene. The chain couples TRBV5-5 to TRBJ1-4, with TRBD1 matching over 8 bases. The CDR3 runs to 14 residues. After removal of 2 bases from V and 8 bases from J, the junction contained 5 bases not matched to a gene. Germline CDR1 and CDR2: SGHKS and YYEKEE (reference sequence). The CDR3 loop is CASSFDRGGEKLFF. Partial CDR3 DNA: TGTGCCAGCAGCTTCGACAGGGGTGGCGAAAAA. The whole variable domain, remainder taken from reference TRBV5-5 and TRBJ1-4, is DAGVTQSPTHLIKTRGQQVTLRCSPISGHKSVSWYQQVLGQGPQFIFQYYEKEERGRGNFPDRFSARQFPNYSSELNVNALLLGDSALYLCASSFDRGGEKLFFGSGTQLSVL.

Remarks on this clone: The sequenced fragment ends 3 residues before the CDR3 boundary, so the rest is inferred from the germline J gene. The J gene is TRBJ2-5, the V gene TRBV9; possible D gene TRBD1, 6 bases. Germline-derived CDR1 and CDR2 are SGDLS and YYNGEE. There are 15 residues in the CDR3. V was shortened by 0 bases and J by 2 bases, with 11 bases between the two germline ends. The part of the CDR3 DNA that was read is TGTGCCAGCAGCGTAGTGGACAGTCATCAAGAGACC. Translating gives CASSVVDSHQET. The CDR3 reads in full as CASSVVDSHQETQYF.

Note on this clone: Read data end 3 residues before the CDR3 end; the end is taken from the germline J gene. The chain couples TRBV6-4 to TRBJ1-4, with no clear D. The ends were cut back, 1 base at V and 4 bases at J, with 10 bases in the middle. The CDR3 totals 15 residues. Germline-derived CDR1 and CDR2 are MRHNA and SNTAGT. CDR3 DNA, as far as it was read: TGTGCCAGCAGTGACTGCGGGGTCCTTAATGAAAAA. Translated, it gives CASSDCGVLNEK. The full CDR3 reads CASSDCGVLNEKLFF.

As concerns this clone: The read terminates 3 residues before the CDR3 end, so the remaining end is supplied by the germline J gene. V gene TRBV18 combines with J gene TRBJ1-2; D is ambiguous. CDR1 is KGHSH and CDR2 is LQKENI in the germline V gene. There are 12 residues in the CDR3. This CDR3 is CASSPSTDTYTF. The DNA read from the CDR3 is TGTGCCAGCTCACCGTCCACAGATACC.

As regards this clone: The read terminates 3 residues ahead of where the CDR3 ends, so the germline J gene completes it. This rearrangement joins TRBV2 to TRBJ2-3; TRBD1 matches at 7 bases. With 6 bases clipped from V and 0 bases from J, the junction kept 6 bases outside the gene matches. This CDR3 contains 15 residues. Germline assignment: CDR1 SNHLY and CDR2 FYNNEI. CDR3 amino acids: CASSPPRGSTDTQYF. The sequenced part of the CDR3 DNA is TGTGCCAGCAGCCCCCCCAGGGGGAGCACAGATACG.

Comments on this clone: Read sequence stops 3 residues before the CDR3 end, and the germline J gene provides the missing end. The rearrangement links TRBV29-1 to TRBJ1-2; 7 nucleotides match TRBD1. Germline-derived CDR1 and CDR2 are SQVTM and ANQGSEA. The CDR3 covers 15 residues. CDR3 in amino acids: CSVEDRDRWPYDYTF. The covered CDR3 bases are TGCAGCGTTGAAGATAGGGACAGATGGCCCTACGAC.

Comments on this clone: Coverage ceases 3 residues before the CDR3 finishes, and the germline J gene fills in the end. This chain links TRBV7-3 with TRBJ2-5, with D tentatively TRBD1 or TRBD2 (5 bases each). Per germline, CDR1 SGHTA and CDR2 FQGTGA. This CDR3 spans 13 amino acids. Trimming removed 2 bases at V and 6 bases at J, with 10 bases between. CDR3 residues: CASSLFREKTQYF. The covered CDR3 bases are TGTGCCAGCAGCTTATTCAGGGAGAAGACC.

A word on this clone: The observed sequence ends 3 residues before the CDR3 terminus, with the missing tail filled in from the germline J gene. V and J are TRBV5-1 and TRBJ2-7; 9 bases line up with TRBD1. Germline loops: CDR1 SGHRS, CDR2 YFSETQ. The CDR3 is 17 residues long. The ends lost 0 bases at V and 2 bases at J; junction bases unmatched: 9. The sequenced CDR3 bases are TGCGCCAGCAGCTTGGGATTTCCGGGACAGGGTGCCTACGAG. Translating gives CASSLGFPGQGAYE. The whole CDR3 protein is CASSLGFPGQGAYEQYF.

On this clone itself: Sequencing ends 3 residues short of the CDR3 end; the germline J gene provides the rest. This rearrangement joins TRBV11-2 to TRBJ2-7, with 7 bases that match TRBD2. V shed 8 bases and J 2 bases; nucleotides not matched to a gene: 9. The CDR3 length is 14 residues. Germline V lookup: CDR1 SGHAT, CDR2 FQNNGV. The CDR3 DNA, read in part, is TGTGCCAGCGGAACAACGGCGGGGGCCTACGAG. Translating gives CASGTTAGAYE. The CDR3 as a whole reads CASGTTAGAYEQYF.

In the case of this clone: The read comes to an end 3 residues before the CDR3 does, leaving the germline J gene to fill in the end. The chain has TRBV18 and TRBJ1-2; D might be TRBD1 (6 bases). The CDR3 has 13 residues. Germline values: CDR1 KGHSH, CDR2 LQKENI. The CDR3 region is CASSRGRVYDYTF. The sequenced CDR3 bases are TGTGCCAGCTCACGGGGGCGTGTCTACGAC.

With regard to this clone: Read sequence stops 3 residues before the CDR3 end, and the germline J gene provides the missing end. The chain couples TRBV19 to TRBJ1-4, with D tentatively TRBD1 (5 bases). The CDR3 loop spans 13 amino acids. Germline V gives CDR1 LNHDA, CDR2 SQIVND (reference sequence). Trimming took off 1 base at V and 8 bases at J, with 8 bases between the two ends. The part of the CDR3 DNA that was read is TGTGCCAGTAGTATAGGACAGATGGAAAAA. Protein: CASSIGQMEK. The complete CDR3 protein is CASSIGQMEKLFF. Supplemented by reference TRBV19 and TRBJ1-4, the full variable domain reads DGGITQSPKYLFRKEGQNVTLSCEQNLNHDAMYWYRQDPGQGLRLIYYSQIVNDFQKGDIAEGYSVSREKKESFPLTVTSAQKNPTAFYLCASSIGQMEKLFFGSGTQLSVL.

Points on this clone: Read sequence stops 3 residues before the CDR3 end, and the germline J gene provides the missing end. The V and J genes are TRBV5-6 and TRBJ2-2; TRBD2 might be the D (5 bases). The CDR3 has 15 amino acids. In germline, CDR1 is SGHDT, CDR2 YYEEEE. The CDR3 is CASSSGLLRNEKLFF. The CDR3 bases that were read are TGTGCCAGCAGCTCAGGACTCCTCCGAAATGAAAAG.

CDR3 sequence reads: CASSVKLEGVEQYF. Partial CDR3 DNA: TGTGCCAGCAGCGTTAAGTTGGAGGGGGTCGAG. The V call is TRBV9, the J call TRBJ2-7; either TRBD1 or TRBD2 may supply D (6 bases each). Read sequence stops 3 residues before the CDR3 end, and the germline J gene provides the missing end. CDR1 and CDR2 from the germline V gene are SGDLS and YYNGEE. This CDR3 has 14 amino acids. Trimming shortened V by 2 bases and J by 6 bases, and 15 bases separated the two germline ends.

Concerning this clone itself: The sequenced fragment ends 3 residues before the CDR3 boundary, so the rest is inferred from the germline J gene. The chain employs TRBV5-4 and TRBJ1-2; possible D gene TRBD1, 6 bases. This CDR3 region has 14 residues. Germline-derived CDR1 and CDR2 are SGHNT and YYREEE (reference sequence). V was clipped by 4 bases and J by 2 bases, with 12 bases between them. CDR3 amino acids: CASSGGQVNYGYTF. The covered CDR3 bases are TGTGCCAGCAGCGGGGGCCAGGTAAACTATGGC.

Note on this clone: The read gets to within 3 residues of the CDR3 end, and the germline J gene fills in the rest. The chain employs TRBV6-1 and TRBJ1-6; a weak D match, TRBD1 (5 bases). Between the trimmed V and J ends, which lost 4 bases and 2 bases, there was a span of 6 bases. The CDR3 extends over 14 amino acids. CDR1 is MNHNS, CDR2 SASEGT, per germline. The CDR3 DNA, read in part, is TGTGCCAGCAGTGCAGGGCCCTATAATTCACCC. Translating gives CASSAGPYNSP. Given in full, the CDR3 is CASSAGPYNSPLHF.

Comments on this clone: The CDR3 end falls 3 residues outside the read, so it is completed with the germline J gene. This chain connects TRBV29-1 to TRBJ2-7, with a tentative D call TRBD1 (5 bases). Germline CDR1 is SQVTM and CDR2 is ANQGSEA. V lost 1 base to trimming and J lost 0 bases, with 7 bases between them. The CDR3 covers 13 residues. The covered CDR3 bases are TGCAGCGTTGAAGGACAGTACTCCTACGAG. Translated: CSVEGQYSYE. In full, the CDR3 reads CSVEGQYSYEQYF.

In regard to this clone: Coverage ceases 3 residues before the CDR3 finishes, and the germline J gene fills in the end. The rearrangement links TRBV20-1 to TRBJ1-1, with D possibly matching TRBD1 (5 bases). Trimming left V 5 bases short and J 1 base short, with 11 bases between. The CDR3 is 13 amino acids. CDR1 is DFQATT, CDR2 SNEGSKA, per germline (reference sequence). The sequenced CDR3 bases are TGCAGTGCTTTGAAGACAGCGAACACTGAA. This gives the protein CSALKTANTE. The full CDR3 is CSALKTANTEAFF.

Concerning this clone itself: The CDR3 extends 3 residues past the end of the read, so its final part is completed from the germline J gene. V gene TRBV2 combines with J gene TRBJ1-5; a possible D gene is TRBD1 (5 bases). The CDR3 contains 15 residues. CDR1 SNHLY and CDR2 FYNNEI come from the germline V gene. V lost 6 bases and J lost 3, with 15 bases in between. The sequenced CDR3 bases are TGTGCCAGCAGCGTCGGCAGGGCCTCCAATCAGCCC. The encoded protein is CASSVGRASNQP. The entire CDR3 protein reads CASSVGRASNQPQHF.

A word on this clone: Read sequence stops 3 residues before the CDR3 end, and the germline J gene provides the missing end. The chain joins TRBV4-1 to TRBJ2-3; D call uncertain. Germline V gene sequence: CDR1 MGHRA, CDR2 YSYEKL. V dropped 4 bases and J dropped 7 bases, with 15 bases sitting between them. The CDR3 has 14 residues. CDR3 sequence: CASSPSPSGYTQYF. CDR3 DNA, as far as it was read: TGCGCCAGCAGCCCCTCCCCGTCCGGGTATACG.

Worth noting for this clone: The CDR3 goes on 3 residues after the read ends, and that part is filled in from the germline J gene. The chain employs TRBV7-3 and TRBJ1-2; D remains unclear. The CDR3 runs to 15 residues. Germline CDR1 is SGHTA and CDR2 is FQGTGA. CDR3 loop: CASSFDPLAKNIYTF. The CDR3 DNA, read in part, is TGTGCCAGCAGCTTCGACCCCCTAGCCAAAAACATC.

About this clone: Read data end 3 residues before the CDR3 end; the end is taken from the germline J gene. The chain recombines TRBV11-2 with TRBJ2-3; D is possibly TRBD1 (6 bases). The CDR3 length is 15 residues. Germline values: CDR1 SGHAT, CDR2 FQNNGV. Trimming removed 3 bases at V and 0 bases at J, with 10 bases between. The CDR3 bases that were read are TGTGCCAGCAGCTTGAGGGGGTATAGCACAGATACG. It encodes CASSLRGYSTDT. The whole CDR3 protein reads CASSLRGYSTDTQYF.

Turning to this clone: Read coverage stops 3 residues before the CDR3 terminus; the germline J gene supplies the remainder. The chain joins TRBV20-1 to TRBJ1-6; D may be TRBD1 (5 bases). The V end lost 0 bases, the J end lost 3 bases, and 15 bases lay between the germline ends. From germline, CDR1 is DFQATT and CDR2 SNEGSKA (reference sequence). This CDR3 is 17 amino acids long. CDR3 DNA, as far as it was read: TGCAGTGCTAGAGATCAAAAGGGGAACTTCTATAATTCACCC. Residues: CSARDQKGNFYNSP. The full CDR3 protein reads CSARDQKGNFYNSPLHF.